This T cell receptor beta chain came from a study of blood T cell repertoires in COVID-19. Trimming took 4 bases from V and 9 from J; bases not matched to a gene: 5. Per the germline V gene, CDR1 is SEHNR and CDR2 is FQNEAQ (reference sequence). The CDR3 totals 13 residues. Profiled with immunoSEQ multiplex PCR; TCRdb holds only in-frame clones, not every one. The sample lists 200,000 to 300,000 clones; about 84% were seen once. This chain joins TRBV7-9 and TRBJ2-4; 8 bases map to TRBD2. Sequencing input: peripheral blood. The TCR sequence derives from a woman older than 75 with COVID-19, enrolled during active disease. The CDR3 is CASSSREGSIQYF. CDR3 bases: TGTGCCAGCAGCTCTCGGGAGGGAAGCATTCAGTACTTC.